Listed below are T cell receptor beta chains from one sample, sequenced in a study of shared clonotypes between healthy human individuals. The protocol was immunoSEQ multiplex PCR, while the TCRdb copy is restricted to in-frame clones and leaves out a portion. There are millions of clones in the sample; over 85% occur only once, and 0.9% to 1.4% lies in the top ten. The sequenced material came from naive CD8+ T cells sorted from blood. These receptors came from a man between 18 and 35 years old in good health. CDR3s include the opening cysteine and the closing phenylalanine or tryptophan. The order of the fields is CDR3 DNA, CDR3 protein, D gene, J gene, V gene, clone size. D genes are given only for firm matches. Clone size is stated in some rows and not others, as once, few, many or a class when expanded.

TGTGCCAGCAGTCAACAGGACGGCTCCTACAATGAGCAGTTCTTC,CASSQQDGSYNEQFF,NA,TRBJ2-1,TRBV6-5,NA
TGTGCCAGCAGCCCTCTTGGCTATGGAGAGGGTGGCTACACCTTC,CASSPLGYGEGGYTF,NA,TRBJ1-2,TRBV9,NA
TGTGCCAGCAGTGAAATCGGGGTCGCCTACGAGCAGTACTTC,CASSEIGVAYEQYF,NA,TRBJ2-7,TRBV6-1,NA
TGTGCCAGCAGTGAAATCCCGGGGTCAGAGACCCAGTACTTC,CASSEIPGSETQYF,NA,TRBJ2-5,TRBV2,NA
TGTGCCAGCAGTTCCTTCCTAGCGGGGGGCACTTTGGGTGAGCAGTACTTC,CASSSFLAGGTLGEQYF,TRBD2,TRBJ2-7,TRBV27,NA
TGCGCCAGCAGCCAAGATAGTGGGACAGGGGAGAGCTACACCTTC,CASSQDSGTGESYTF,TRBD1,TRBJ1-2,TRBV4-3,once
TGTGCCAGCAGCAGGACTAGCGGGGGGAGCACAGATACGCAGTATTTT,CASSRTSGGSTDTQYF,TRBD2,TRBJ2-3,TRBV11-2,NA
TGTGCCAGCAGCGGACAGGAACACAATGAGCAGTTCTTC,CASSGQEHNEQFF,TRBD1,TRBJ2-1,TRBV2,NA
TGTGCCAGCAGGCTACAGGGGGGTTCGTACGAGCAGTACTTC,CASRLQGGSYEQYF,TRBD1,TRBJ2-7,TRBV6-5,NA
TGTGCCAGCAGCTTAGTAGGACAGGGCTACGAGCAGTACTTC,CASSLVGQGYEQYF,TRBD1,TRBJ2-7,TRBV7-8,NA
TGTGCCAGCAGCCAAGAGGGGACAGGGTATTCACCCCTCCACTTT,CASSQEGTGYSPLHF,TRBD1,TRBJ1-6,TRBV14,NA
TGTGCCTGGAGTGTAAACAGTCGGTGGGGAGAGACCCAGTACTTC,CAWSVNSRWGETQYF,NA,TRBJ2-5,TRBV30,NA
TGTGCCTGGAGTCCCGATGGGAGCACTGAAGCTTTCTTT,CAWSPDGSTEAFF,NA,TRBJ1-1,TRBV30,NA
TGTGCCAGCAGTTACTCGTCAGGGGAACACACAGATACGCAGTATTTT,CASSYSSGEHTDTQYF,NA,TRBJ2-3,TRBV6-5,NA
TGCGCCAGCAGCCAAGTATTAGGGGTGGGACTTCTCTCGGGAGAGACCCAGTACTTC,CASSQVLGVGLLSGETQYF,NA,TRBJ2-5,TRBV4-1,NA
TGTGCCAGCAGTTCCATAAACACCGGGGAGCTGTTTTTT,CASSSINTGELFF,NA,TRBJ2-2,TRBV7-2,NA
TGCGCCAGCAGCCAGGACCCTGCGGGGGCCGTTCGGGATCAGCCCCAGCATTTT,CASSQDPAGAVRDQPQHF,NA,TRBJ1-5,TRBV4-1,NA
TGCGCCAGCACCGACAGTGGCGCGAATGAGCAGTTCTTC,CASTDSGANEQFF,NA,TRBJ2-1,TRBV10-1,NA
TGTGCCAGCAGTTCGTTTACAACTAATGAAAAACTGTTTTTT,CASSSFTTNEKLFF,NA,TRBJ1-4,TRBV7-9,NA
TGTGCCAGCAGTTTAGACTCGTACGAGCAGTACTTC,CASSLDSYEQYF,NA,TRBJ2-7,TRBV27,once
TGTGCCAGCAGCCCTTCCGGGACAGTTTTATTCTTT,CASSPSGTVLFF,TRBD1,TRBJ1-4,TRBV6-6,once
TGTGCCAGCAGTTCGAGTAGCACAGATACGCAGTATTTT,CASSSSSTDTQYF,NA,TRBJ2-3,TRBV6-5,NA
TGTGCCAGCAGTCCGGACGGTTCCTATGGCTACACCTTC,CASSPDGSYGYTF,NA,TRBJ1-2,TRBV27,NA
TGTGCCAGCAATAGAGCTATCACAGATACGCAGTATTTT,CASNRAITDTQYF,NA,TRBJ2-3,TRBV28,NA
TGTGCCAGCACCCCTACGGGAGGGGGGGTCAATGAGCAGTTCTTC,CASTPTGGGVNEQFF,TRBD2,TRBJ2-1,TRBV28,NA
TGTGCCAGCAGTGGTCCGAGGACTAGCGTACCATCGAACACCGGGGAGCTGTTTTTT,CASSGPRTSVPSNTGELFF,TRBD2,TRBJ2-2,TRBV6-1,NA
TGTGCCAGCAGTCAGTCGAGACCGAGGGGGCGTTTCAGGTACGAGCAGTACTTC,CASSQSRPRGRFRYEQYF,TRBD1,TRBJ2-7,TRBV6-4,NA
TGTGCCAGCAGCGTTAATTTGGGACTGCCCGAAGAGACCCAGTACTTC,CASSVNLGLPEETQYF,NA,TRBJ2-5,TRBV9,NA
TGTGCCAGCAGCTTAATAACTAGTGTTAGTGAGCAGTTCTTC,CASSLITSVSEQFF,NA,TRBJ2-1,TRBV5-4,NA
TGTGCCTGTTCGTCGGGGGCGTACAATGAGCAGTTCTTC,CACSSGAYNEQFF,NA,TRBJ2-1,TRBV11-2,once
TGTGCCAGCAGCTCGCGTGGCAGCTCCTACGAGCAGTACTTC,CASSSRGSSYEQYF,NA,TRBJ2-7,TRBV5-4,NA